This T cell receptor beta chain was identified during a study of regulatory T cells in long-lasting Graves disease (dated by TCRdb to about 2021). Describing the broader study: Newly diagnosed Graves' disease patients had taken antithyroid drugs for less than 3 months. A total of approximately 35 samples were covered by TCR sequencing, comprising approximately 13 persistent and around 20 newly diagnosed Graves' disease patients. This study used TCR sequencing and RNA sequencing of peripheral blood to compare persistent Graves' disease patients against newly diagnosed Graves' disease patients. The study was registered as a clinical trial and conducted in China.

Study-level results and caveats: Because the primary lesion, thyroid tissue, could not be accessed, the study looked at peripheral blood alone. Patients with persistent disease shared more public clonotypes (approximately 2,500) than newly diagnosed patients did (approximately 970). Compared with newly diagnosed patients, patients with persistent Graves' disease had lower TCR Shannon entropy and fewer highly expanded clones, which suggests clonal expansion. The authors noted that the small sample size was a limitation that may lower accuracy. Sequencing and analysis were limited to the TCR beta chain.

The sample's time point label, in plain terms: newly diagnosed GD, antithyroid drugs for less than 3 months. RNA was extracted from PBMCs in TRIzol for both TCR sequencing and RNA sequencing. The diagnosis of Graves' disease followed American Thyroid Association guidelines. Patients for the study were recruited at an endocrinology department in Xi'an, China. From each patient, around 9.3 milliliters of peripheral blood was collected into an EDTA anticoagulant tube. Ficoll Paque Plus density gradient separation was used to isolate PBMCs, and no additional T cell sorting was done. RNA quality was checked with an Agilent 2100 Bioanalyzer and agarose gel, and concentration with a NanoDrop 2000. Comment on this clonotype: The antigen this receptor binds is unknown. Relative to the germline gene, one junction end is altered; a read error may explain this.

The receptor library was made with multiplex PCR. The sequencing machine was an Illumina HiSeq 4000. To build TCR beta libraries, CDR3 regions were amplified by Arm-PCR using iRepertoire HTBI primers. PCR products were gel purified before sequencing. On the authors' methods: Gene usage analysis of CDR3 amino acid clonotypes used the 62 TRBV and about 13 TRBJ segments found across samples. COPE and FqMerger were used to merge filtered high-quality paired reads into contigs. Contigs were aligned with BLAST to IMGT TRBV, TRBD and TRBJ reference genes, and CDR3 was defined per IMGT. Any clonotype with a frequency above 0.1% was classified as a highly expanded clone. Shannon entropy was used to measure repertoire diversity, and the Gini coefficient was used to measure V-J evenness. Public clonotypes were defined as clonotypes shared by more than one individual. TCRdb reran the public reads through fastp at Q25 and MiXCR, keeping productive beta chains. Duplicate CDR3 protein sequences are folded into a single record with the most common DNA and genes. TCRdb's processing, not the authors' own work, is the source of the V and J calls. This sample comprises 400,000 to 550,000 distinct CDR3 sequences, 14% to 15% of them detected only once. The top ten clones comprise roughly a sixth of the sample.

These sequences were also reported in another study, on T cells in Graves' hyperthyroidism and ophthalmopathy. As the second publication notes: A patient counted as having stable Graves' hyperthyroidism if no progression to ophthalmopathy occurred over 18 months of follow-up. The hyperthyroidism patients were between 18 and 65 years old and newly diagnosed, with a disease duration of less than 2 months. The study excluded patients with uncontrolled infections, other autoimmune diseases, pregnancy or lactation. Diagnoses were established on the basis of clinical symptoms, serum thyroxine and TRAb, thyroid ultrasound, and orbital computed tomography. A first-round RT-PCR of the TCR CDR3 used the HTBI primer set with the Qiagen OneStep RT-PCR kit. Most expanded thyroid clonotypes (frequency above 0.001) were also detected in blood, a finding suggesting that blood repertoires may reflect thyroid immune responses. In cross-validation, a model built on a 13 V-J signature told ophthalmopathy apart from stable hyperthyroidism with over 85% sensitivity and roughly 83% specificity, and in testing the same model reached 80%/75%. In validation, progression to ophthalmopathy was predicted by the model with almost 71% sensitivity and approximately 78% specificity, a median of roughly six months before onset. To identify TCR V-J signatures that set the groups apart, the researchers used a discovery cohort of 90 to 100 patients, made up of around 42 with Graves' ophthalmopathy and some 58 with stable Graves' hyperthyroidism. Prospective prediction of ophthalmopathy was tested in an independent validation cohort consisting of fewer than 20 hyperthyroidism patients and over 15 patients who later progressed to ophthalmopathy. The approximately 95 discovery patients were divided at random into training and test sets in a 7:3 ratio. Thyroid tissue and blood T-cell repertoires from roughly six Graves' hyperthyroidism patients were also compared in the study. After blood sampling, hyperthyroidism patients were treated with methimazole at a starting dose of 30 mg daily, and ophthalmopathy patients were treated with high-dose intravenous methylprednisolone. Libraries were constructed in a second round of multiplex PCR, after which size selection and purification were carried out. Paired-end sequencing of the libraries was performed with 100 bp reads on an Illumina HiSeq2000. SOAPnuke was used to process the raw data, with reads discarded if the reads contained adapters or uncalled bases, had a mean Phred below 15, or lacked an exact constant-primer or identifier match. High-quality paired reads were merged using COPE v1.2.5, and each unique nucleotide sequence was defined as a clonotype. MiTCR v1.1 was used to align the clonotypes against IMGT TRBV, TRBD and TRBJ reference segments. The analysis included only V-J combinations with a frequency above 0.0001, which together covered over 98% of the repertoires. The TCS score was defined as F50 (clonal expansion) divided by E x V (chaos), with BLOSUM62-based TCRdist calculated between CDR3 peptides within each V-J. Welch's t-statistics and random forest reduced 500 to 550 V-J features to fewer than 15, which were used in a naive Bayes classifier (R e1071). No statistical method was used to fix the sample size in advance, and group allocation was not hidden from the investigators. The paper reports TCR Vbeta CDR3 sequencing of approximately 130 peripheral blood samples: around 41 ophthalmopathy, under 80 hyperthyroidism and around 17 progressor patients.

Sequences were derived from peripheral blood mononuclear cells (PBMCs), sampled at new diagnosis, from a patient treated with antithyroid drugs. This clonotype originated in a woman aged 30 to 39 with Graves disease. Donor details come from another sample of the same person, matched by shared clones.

The DNA sequence is as follows: TGCAGTGCAGGGGGACTAGCGGGAGGTAACGCCTACAATGAGCAGTTTTTC. This is translated as CSAGGLAGGNAYNEQFF. In this chain, TRBV20-1 is recombined with TRBJ2-1, and TRBD2 aligns with 15 junction nucleotides. The cysteine opens and the phenylalanine closes a CDR3 of 17 amino acids. Only the CDR3 DNA is retained, 51 bases long and in frame from the first base. CDR1 is given as DFQATT and CDR2 as SNEGSKA, both from the germline V gene (reference sequence).